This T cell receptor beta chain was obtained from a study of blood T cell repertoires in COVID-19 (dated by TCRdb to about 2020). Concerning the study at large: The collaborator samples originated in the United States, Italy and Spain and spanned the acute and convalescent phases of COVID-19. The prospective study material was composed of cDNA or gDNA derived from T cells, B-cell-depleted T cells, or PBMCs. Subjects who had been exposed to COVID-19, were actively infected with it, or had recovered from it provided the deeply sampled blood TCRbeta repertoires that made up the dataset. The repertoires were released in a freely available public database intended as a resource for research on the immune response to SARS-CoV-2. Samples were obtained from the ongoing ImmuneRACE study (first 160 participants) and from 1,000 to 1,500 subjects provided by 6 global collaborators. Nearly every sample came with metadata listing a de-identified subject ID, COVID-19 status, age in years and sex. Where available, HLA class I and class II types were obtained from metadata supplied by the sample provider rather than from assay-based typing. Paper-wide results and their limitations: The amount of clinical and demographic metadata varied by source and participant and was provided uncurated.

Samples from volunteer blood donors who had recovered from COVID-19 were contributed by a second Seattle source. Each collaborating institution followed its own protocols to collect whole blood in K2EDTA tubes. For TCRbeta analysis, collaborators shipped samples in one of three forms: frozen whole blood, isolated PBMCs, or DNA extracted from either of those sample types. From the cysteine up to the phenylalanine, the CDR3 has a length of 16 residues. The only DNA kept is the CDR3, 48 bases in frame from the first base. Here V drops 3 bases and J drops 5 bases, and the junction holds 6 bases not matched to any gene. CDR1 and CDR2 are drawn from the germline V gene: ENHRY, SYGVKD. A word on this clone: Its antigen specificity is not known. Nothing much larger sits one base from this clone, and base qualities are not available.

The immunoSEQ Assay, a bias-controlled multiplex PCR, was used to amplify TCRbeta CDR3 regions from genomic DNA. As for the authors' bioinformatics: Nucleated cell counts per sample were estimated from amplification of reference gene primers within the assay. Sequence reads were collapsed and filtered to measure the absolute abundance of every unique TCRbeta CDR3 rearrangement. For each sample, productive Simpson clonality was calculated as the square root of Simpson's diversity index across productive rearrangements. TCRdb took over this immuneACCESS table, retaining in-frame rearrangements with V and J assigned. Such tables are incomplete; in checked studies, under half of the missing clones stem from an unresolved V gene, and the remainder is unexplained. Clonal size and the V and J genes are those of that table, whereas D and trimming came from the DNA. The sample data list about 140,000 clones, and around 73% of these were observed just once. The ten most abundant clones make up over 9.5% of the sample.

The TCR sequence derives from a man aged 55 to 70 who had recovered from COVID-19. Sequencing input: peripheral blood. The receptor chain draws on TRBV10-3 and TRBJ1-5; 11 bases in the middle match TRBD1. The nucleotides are TGTGCCATCAGTGACTCGGGACAGGGGGAAGATCAGCCCCAGCATTTT. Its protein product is CAISDSGQGEDQPQHF.